The clone carrying this T cell receptor beta chain was counted once. Original analysis: Amplification of reference gene primers was used by the study to estimate nucleated cell counts. Assay used: immunoSEQ multiplex PCR; TCRdb lists only in-frame clones, some missing. The D gene and trimming were derived from the DNA, and the V and J assignments and clone size from that table. The table has approximately 410,000 clones, around 86% seen once. Germline-derived CDR1 and CDR2 are MNHEY and SMNVEV (reference sequence). With 4 bases removed from V and 4 bases from J, the gap between germline ends came to 17 bases. The CDR3 consists of 15 residues. The entry originates in a study of blood T cell repertoires in COVID-19. Whole-study context: Some COVID-19 samples were acute and others convalescent; all came from the United States, Italy and Spain. The cDNA or gDNA used as material had been derived from T cells, B-cell-depleted T cells, or PBMCs.

The chain couples TRBV27 to TRBJ2-7; possibly TRBD2 for D (5 bases). The sample consisted of peripheral blood. The receptor's source is a woman in her 30s with active or convalescent COVID-19. Written as DNA, the CDR3 is TGTGCCAGCAGTTCCCCGGGGTCGGGCCCATACGAGCAGTACTTC. Translating gives CASSSPGSGPYEQYF.